This TCR beta chain was identified in a study of T-cell reconstitution after alpha-beta-depleted transplantation in children (dated by TCRdb to about 2016). Looking at the study overall: The study quantitatively tracked T-cell immune reconstitution after TCRalphabeta/CD19-depleted allogeneic hematopoietic cell transplantation in children using TCR repertoire profiling.

Library method: PCR. The sequencer listed for this sample is Illumina HiSeq 2500. Molecular barcoding was employed in the preparation of TCR libraries, with unique molecular identifiers being used to normalize TCRbeta repertoire quantification. The raw public data were reprocessed by TCRdb itself: fastp quality trimming at Q25, MiXCR clonotype calling, in-frame beta chains only. All rows with the same CDR3 protein become a single entry with the most common DNA and genes. The sample profile shows roughly 200,000 distinct CDR3 sequences; around 9.9% of them were found once. Of the sample, approximately 28% falls within the top ten clones. There are 15 amino acids in the CDR3, from cysteine to phenylalanine inclusive. The kept DNA is CDR3 alone, 45 bases in frame from the first base. CDR1 and CDR2 are read off the germline V gene as SGHRS and YFSETQ. With regard to this clonotype: The target of this receptor is not known. Base qualities were left out, and no much larger clone turns up one base away.

The meaning of the sample's treatment or condition label: allogeneic hematopoietic cell transplantation with graft depleted of TCRalphabeta T cells and CD19 B cells. TCRalphabeta/CD19-depleted allogeneic hematopoietic cell grafts were given to the transplant recipients, all of whom were children. Here is what the overall study found, with its caveats: The apparently early alphabetaT-cell count recovery about two months after transplant was reportedly dependent on only several hundred rapidly expanded clones derived from non-depleted graft cells. Over the following months the frequencies of hyperexpanded clones went down, and after one year T-cell counts and TCRbeta diversity were mostly credited to newly produced T cells. In some patients, the high TCRbeta diversity seen at day 60 was put down to recipient T cells and intrathymic progenitors that had survived conditioning.

The source was PBMCs, collected before TCRalphabeta/CD19-depleted stem cell transplant. This TCR came from a child younger than two with acute myeloid leukemia, due to receive a stem cell transplant. The receptor chain draws on TRBV5-1 and TRBJ2-1; TRBD2 might be the D gene, on 6 matching bases. The DNA end is a closer match to TRBJ2-7, so the J assignment may be wrong. The DNA is as follows: TGCGCCAGCAGAATAGCGGTATGCTCCTACAATGAGCAGTACTTC. It translates to CASRIAVCSYNEQYF.